One sample yielded the 11 T cell receptor beta chains listed below, sequenced in a study of PD-L1 blockade in urothelial cancer. Only in-frame clones appear in the TCRdb table, and some are missing; sequencing was by immunoSEQ multiplex PCR. In the table there are roughly 29,000 clones, roughly 84% of which are singletons. The time point: peripheral blood 6 weeks after treatment start. The source was PBMCs, collected around atezolizumab (anti-PD-L1) treatment. The receptors come from an older man with urothelial cancer.

V gene TRBV29-1 combines with J gene TRBJ2-1, with a weak D call TRBD2 (5 bases). The CDR3 extends over 14 amino acids. Per the germline V gene, CDR1 is SQVTM and CDR2 is ANQGSEA. The V end lost 4 bases, the J end lost 9 bases, and 19 bases lay between the germline ends. CDR3 bases: TGCAGCGTTGGGAATGCGGACTCCCAGACTGAGCAGTTCTTC. The encoded protein is CSVGNADSQTEQFF.

This clone was recorded only once. The chain links TRBV28 to TRBJ2-1; the D is unclear. Trimming cost V 8 bases and J 0 bases, with 8 bases left between them. The CDR3 spans 13 residues. CDR1 is MDHEN, CDR2 SYDVKM, per germline. Here the CDR3 reads CASAASSYNEQFF. The CDR3 DNA follows: TGTGCCAGCGCGGCGAGCTCCTACAATGAGCAGTTCTTC.

The chain joins TRBV11-1 to TRBJ2-1; maybe TRBD2 (5 bases). V was cut by 5 bases and J by 8 bases, with 13 bases left in between. CDR3 length equals 13 residues. Per the germline V gene, CDR1 is SGHAT and CDR2 is FQDESV (reference sequence). The DNA of the CDR3 is TGTGCCAGCAGCGGCCTGGCTAGCTATGAGCAGTTCTTC. Translation: CASSGLASYEQFF.

The chain employs TRBV19 and TRBJ2-2, with no clear D. This CDR3 contains 14 residues. V was clipped by 5 bases and J by 6 bases, with 13 bases between them. Germline V gives CDR1 LNHDA, CDR2 SQIVND (reference sequence). The CDR3 nucleotides read TGTGCCAGTAGTTCACGACTGAAACCCGGGGAGCTGTTTTTT. It encodes CASSSRLKPGELFF.

The chain uses TRBV28 and TRBJ2-1; 13 bases agree with TRBD2. The CDR3 is made up of 17 amino acids. Per germline, CDR1 MDHEN and CDR2 SYDVKM. The V gene end was trimmed by 6 bases and the J gene end by 6 bases; junction bases not matched to a gene: 11. As DNA, the CDR3 is TGTGCCAGCAGCTTGGGGACTAGCGGGATCCCTTTCAATGAGCAGTTCTTC. Translation: CASSLGTSGIPFNEQFF. Drawing the rest from reference TRBV28 and TRBJ2-1, the complete variable domain is DVKVTQSSRYLVKRTGEKVFLECVQDMDHENMFWYRQDPGLGLRLIYFSYDVKMKEKGDIPEGYSVSREKKERFSLILESASTNQTSMYLCASSLGTSGIPFNEQFFGPGTRLTVL.

The chain couples TRBV5-6 to TRBJ2-7, with D possibly matching TRBD2 (6 bases). This CDR3 is built from 15 residues. Deletions cut 4 bases from V and 0 bases from J, with 14 bases between. Germline CDR1 SGHDT, CDR2 YYEEEE. The CDR3 loop reads CASSPLAPSSYEQYF. The DNA for the CDR3 is TGTGCCAGCAGCCCTCTAGCGCCGAGCTCCTACGAGCAGTACTTC.

The chain is built from TRBV23-1 and TRBJ2-1; D call uncertain. TRBV23-1 is an ORF, and what it does is uncertain. V was pared by 6 bases and J by 4 bases, with 4 bases between. The CDR3 sequence is 11 residues long. The CDR3 nucleotides read TGCGCCAGCAGGAGTTACAATGAGCAGTTCTTC. It specifies CASRSYNEQFF.

The table lists this clone with a few counts. The genes are TRBV6-6 and TRBJ2-7; 8 bases are a match to TRBD1. The CDR3 runs 13 residues. J gave up 2 bases and V 6 bases, and 3 bases lay outside the gene matches. Germline loops: CDR1 MNHNY, CDR2 SVGAGI (reference sequence). The CDR3 region has the DNA TGTGCCAGCAGACTACAGGGGGCCTACGAGCAGTACTTC. This gives the protein CASRLQGAYEQYF.

V gene TRBV30 combines with J gene TRBJ1-1; perhaps TRBD1 as D (5 bases). Germline assignment: CDR1 GTSNPN and CDR2 SVGIG (reference sequence). The CDR3 runs 14 residues. In DNA, the CDR3 is TGTGCTCTTTTGCCAGGGAGGAGATACACTGAAGCTTTCTTT. Protein: CALLPGRRYTEAFF.

The CDR3 DNA reads as TGTGCCAGCAGCTCAGGGGCAGATACGCAGTATTTT. This gives the protein CASSSGADTQYF. The rearrangement links TRBV5-6 to TRBJ2-3; TRBD1 might be the D (6 bases). The germline V gene encodes CDR1 SGHDT and CDR2 YYEEEE. V was trimmed by 3 bases and J by 4 bases, leaving 6 bases between them. The CDR3 length is 12 residues.

Here the CDR3 DNA reads TGTGCCAGCAGCTTATCTGGACAGGCGGGGGAGACCCAGTACTTC. Translating gives CASSLSGQAGETQYF. V gene TRBV7-3 combines with J gene TRBJ2-5; TRBD1 might be the D (7 bases). Between the trimmed V and J ends, which lost 2 bases and 5 bases, there was a span of 15 bases. The CDR3 spans 15 residues. Germline CDR1 SGHTA, CDR2 FQGTGA.